Following are 11 T cell receptor beta chains from one sample sequenced in a study of T cells in Graves' hyperthyroidism and ophthalmopathy. The source material, RNA transcripts, was used to amplify TCR beta CDR3 regions. Using the HTBI primer set, a first-round RT-PCR was run on the TCR CDR3. TCRdb used MiXCR to reprocess the multiplex PCR reads, holding one entry per CDR3 protein. Counted here are fewer than 650,000 distinct CDR3 sequences, roughly 14% occurring once; the ten biggest clones make up 4.3%. Sample: blood. These receptors came from a middle-aged woman with Graves' ophthalmopathy.

Many counts were recorded for this clonotype. The V call is TRBV11-2, the J call TRBJ1-1; D ambiguous. Deletions cut 5 bases from V and 0 bases from J, with 10 bases between. Germline CDR1 SGHAT, CDR2 FQNNGV. There are 14 residues in the CDR3. The CDR3 region is CASSGDGMNTEAFF. The CDR3 DNA reads TGTGCCAGCAGCGGCGACGGGATGAACACTGAAGCTTTCTTT.

This sequence joins TRBV12-3 or TRBV12-4 and TRBJ2-7; the match to TRBD2 covers 14 bases. The CDR3 loop spans 19 amino acids. Trimming removed 4 bases from V and 0 bases from J; junction bases left unmatched: 11. CDR3: CASSSRTSGRKARSYEQYF. The DNA for the CDR3 is TGTGCCAGCAGTTCCAGGACTAGCGGGAGGAAAGCCCGCTCCTACGAGCAGTACTTC.

This clonotype has at least ten counts. The chain carries TRBV6-1 and TRBJ1-1; maybe TRBD1 (5 bases). V shed 8 bases and J shed 5 bases, with 15 bases lying between them. The CDR3 is 13 amino acids. In germline, CDR1 is MNHNS, CDR2 SASEGT. The CDR3 bases are TGTGCCAGCCATGCTTTCAAGGGGACTGAAGCTTTCTTT. Its translation is CASHAFKGTEAFF.

V is TRBV3-1 and J is TRBJ1-2; D remains ambiguous. Germline loops: CDR1 LGHDT, CDR2 YNNKEL (reference sequence). The CDR3 runs 14 residues. The V end lost 0 bases, the J end lost 2 bases, and 7 bases lay between the germline ends. For the CDR3, the DNA is TGTGCCAGCAGCCAAGATACGGGGAACTATGGCTACACCTTC. This translates into CASSQDTGNYGYTF.

Many counts were recorded for this clonotype. This chain joins TRBV6-5 and TRBJ1-2; D is unresolved. V was cut by 0 bases and J by 7 bases, with 6 bases left in between. CDR3 length: 12 amino acids. The V gene's germline CDR1 is MNHEY and CDR2 SVGAGI. The CDR3 spells CASSYSDRGYTF. The CDR3 DNA is TGTGCCAGCAGTTACTCTGACCGTGGCTACACCTTC.

This clonotype was picked up many times. The J gene is TRBJ1-1, the V gene TRBV5-1; D perhaps matches TRBD1 (6 bases). The CDR3 sequence is 12 residues long. Germline CDR1 SGHRS, CDR2 YFSETQ. V was shortened by 4 bases and J by 4 bases, with 8 bases between the two germline ends. This CDR3 is CASSPGVTEAFF. DNA for the CDR3: TGCGCCAGCAGCCCAGGGGTCACTGAAGCTTTCTTT.

The chain joins TRBV12-3 or TRBV12-4 to TRBJ1-6; D is perhaps TRBD1 (6 bases). The V and J ends lost 6 bases and 3 bases respectively, with 12 bases between them. CDR3 length: 15 residues. CDR3 coding DNA: TGTGCCAGCAGGTCTCGACAGGACTATAATTCACCCCTCCACTTT. Translated: CASRSRQDYNSPLHF.

This clonotype was observed many times. V gene TRBV15 combines with J gene TRBJ2-2, with D perhaps TRBD1 or TRBD2 (6 bases each). The germline V and J ends were trimmed by 3 bases and 7 bases, with 18 bases remaining between them. CDR3 length: 16 amino acids. From germline, CDR1 is LNHNV and CDR2 YYDKDF (reference sequence). The CDR3 DNA reads as TGTGCCACCAGCAGTAAGGGGGAGGTACTGGGCGGGGAGCTGTTTTTT. The encoded protein is CATSSKGEVLGGELFF.

This clonotype was found a few times. CDR3 residues: CSARSQSYEQYF. Here the CDR3 DNA reads TGCAGTGCTAGGTCCCAGTCCTACGAGCAGTACTTC. The chain recombines TRBV20-1 with TRBJ2-7; no clear D gene. Trimming left V 3 bases short and J 1 base short, with 7 bases between. CDR1 and CDR2 (germline): DFQATT, SNEGSKA (reference sequence). This CDR3 comprises 12 residues.

This clonotype was seen many times. The rearrangement links TRBV7-9 to TRBJ1-2; a possible D gene is TRBD1 (5 bases). Germline V gene data show CDR1 as SEHNR and CDR2 as FQNEAQ (reference sequence). Trimming removed 4 bases from V and 7 bases from J, with 19 bases in between. The CDR3 extends over 15 amino acids. The CDR3 reads CASSSSGQGAAGYTF. The CDR3 DNA sequence: TGTGCCAGCAGCTCCTCCGGTCAGGGTGCCGCTGGCTACACCTTC.

This chain uses TRBV12-3 or TRBV12-4 with TRBJ1-3; D is uncertain. V was shortened by 3 bases and J by 7 bases, with 16 bases between the two germline ends. CDR3 length equals 15 residues. Here the CDR3 reads CASSFARIKSNTIYF. The CDR3 DNA follows: TGTGCCAGCAGTTTTGCCAGGATTAAATCGAACACCATATATTTT.